The 29 T cell receptor beta chains below were found in one sample sequenced in a study of blood T cell repertoires in COVID-19. TCRdb keeps only in-frame clones here, not all; method: immunoSEQ multiplex PCR. Seen here are 130,000 to 150,000 clones, 81% observed once, and the top ten hold around 8.4%. Input material: peripheral blood. These receptors all come from a human donor in a cohort sampled during active COVID-19.

In this sample, this clone turned up a few times. The chain couples TRBV6-6 to TRBJ2-7, with 9 positions matching TRBD2. V lost 8 bases and J lost 9; bases outside the gene matches: 11. Germline CDR1 and CDR2: MNHNY and SVGAGI (reference sequence). The CDR3 covers 13 residues. The CDR3 sequence: CASGSSGIGGQYF. CDR3 DNA sequence: TGTGCCAGCGGGTCTAGCGGGATAGGTGGGCAGTACTTC.

The V and J genes are TRBV29-1 and TRBJ1-5; perhaps TRBD1 as D (5 bases). The CDR3 runs to 14 residues. V lost 4 bases and J 0 bases, leaving 10 bases between the germline ends. Germline V gives CDR1 SQVTM, CDR2 ANQGSEA. Here the CDR3 DNA reads TGCAGCGTTGCCAACAGGACTAGCAATCAGCCCCAGCATTTT. This codes for CSVANRTSNQPQHF. The full variable domain, its missing parts supplied by reference TRBV29-1 and TRBJ1-5, is SAVISQKPSRDICQRGTSLTIQCQVDSQVTMMFWYRQQPGQSLTLIATANQGSEATYESGFVIDKFPISRPNLTFSTLTVSNMSPEDSSIYLCSVANRTSNQPQHFGDGTRLSIL.

This chain joins TRBV11-2 and TRBJ2-7, with 9 bases lining up with TRBD1. The J segment lost 3 bases and the V segment lost 1 base, leaving 4 bases of the junction unmatched. Per the germline V gene, CDR1 is SGHAT and CDR2 is FQNNGV. The CDR3 loop spans 15 amino acids. The CDR3 spells CASSLGTGVFYEQYF. The CDR3 DNA reads TGTGCCAGCAGCTTAGGGACAGGGGTTTTCTACGAGCAGTACTTC. Using reference TRBV11-2 and TRBJ2-7 for the parts outside the CDR3, the full variable domain is EAGVAQSPRYKIIEKRQSVAFWCNPISGHATLYWYQQILGQGPKLLIQFQNNGVVDDSQLPKDRFSAERLKGVDSTLKIQPAKLEDSAVYLCASSLGTGVFYEQYFGPGTRLTVT.

The chain carries TRBV7-2 and TRBJ2-2, with D perhaps TRBD1 (6 bases). Trimming took 1 base from V and 3 from J, leaving 6 bases between them. This CDR3 region has 14 residues. Per germline, CDR1 SGHTA and CDR2 FQGNSA. The DNA of the CDR3 is TGTGCCAGCAGCTTAGAGGGGGACACCGGGGAGCTGTTTTTT. Amino acids: CASSLEGDTGELFF.

The V and J genes are TRBV19 and TRBJ2-3; 9 positions match TRBD1. V gave up 0 bases and J gave up 0 bases; unmatched junction bases: 4. CDR3 size: 17 residues. Germline CDR1 reads LNHDA; CDR2 reads SQIVND (reference sequence). This chain's CDR3 is CASSIDGTGISTDTQYF. CDR3 in DNA: TGTGCCAGTAGTATAGACGGGACAGGGATTAGCACAGATACGCAGTATTTT.

The V and J genes are TRBV4-1 and TRBJ2-1, with 7 bases identical to TRBD1. V lost 2 bases, J lost 3 bases, and 16 bases stayed unmatched. The CDR3 extends over 19 amino acids. Germline CDR1 MGHRA, CDR2 YSYEKL. CDR3 sequence reads: CASSQKLSSGTVNYNEQFF. The DNA for the CDR3 is TGCGCCAGCAGCCAAAAATTGTCCTCGGGGACAGTGAACTACAATGAGCAGTTCTTC.

The rearrangement joins TRBV14 to TRBJ2-7, with a possible D match to TRBD1 (6 bases). The V gene lost 5 bases and the J gene lost 2 bases, with 10 bases spanning the gap. In germline, CDR1 is SGHDN, CDR2 FVKESK. CDR3 size: 13 residues. CDR3 sequence reads: CASSETGPYEQYF. In nucleotides, the CDR3 is TGTGCCAGCAGCGAGACAGGACCCTACGAGCAGTACTTC. The full variable domain, with the rest looked up from reference TRBV14 and TRBJ2-7, is EAGVTQFPSHSVIEKGQTVTLRCDPISGHDNLYWYRRVMGKEIKFLLHFVKESKQDESGMPNNRFLAERTGGTYSTLKVQPAELEDSGVYFCASSETGPYEQYFGPGTRLTVT.

This rearrangement joins TRBV5-6 to TRBJ1-6; 7 nucleotides align to TRBD1. The V and J ends lost 6 bases and 9 bases, in that order; junction bases with no gene match: 6. The CDR3 runs to 13 residues. CDR1 is SGHDT, CDR2 YYEEEE, per germline. CDR3 coding DNA: TGTGCCAGCAACAAAGGGGGCGGTTCACCCCTCCACTTT. This encodes CASNKGGGSPLHF.

The chain links TRBV11-3 to TRBJ1-2; TRBD1 agrees at 9 bases. With 7 bases clipped from V and 3 bases from J, the junction kept 3 bases outside the gene matches. This CDR3 has 13 amino acids. Looked up from germline, CDR1 is SGHNT and CDR2 is YENEEA. The CDR3 region is CASTQGADYGYTF. CDR3 sequence (DNA): TGTGCCAGCACACAGGGGGCCGACTATGGCTACACCTTC.

The chain carries TRBV5-1 and TRBJ1-6; D is uncertain. V gave up 1 base and J gave up 8 bases, with 7 bases separating them. CDR1 and CDR2 (germline): SGHRS, YFSETQ. This CDR3 comprises 13 residues. CDR3 coding DNA: TGCGCCAGCAGCTTGAGAACAGATTCACCCCTCCACTTT. The encoded protein is CASSLRTDSPLHF.

V is TRBV28 and J is TRBJ1-4, with TRBD1 identical over 8 bases. CDR1 and CDR2 from the germline V gene are MDHEN and SYDVKM. The CDR3 runs 18 residues. Unmatched junction bases numbered 12, after V lost 6 bases and J lost 0 bases. As DNA, the CDR3 is TGTGCCAGCAGGAACGCCGGGACAGGAATTGCAACTAATGAAAAACTGTTTTTT. Translating it yields CASRNAGTGIATNEKLFF.

This clone was picked up a small number of times. V and J are TRBV5-4 and TRBJ2-2; 8 positions match TRBD2. The CDR3 loop spans 18 amino acids. Germline-derived CDR1 and CDR2 are SGHNT and YYREEE (reference sequence). Unmatched junction bases numbered 13, after V lost 4 bases and J lost 2 bases. The CDR3 DNA sequence: TGTGCCAGCAGCGGGGAAGGGCTAGCGGGTACTAACACCGGGGAGCTGTTTTTT. Translated: CASSGEGLAGTNTGELFF.

This chain joins TRBV18 and TRBJ2-3, with D possibly TRBD1 on 6 matching bases. Germline CDR1 and CDR2: KGHSH and LQKENI. The V end was cut by 2 bases, the J end by 4 bases, with 13 bases between. The CDR3 runs 15 residues. The CDR3 reads CASSPGGLVSDTQYF. For the CDR3, the DNA is TGTGCCAGCTCACCAGGGGGCCTAGTCTCAGATACGCAGTATTTT.

The chain is built from TRBV6-5 and TRBJ1-3; 7 bases are a match to TRBD1. The CDR3 has 15 amino acids. The germline CDR1 and CDR2 sequences are MNHEY and SVGAGI. The V segment lost 6 bases and the J segment 0 bases; nucleotides outside the gene matches: 5. CDR3 bases: TGTGCCAGCAGCTATGACAGGGCCTCTGGAAACACCATATATTTT. It is translated as CASSYDRASGNTIYF.

V is TRBV25-1 and J is TRBJ2-7, with a weak D call TRBD2 (5 bases). V lost 3 bases, J lost 4 bases, and 10 bases lay in between. Germline CDR1 reads MGHDK; CDR2 reads SYGVNS. This CDR3 has 13 amino acids. CDR3 bases: TGTGCCAGCAGTGACAGCGGCTGGTACGAGCAGTACTTC. This codes for CASSDSGWYEQYF.

The V gene is TRBV4-1, the J gene TRBJ1-4, with 8 bases aligning to TRBD1. The CDR3 length is 14 residues. The V and J ends lost 8 bases and 8 bases, in that order; junction bases with no gene match: 10. Germline CDR1 MGHRA, CDR2 YSYEKL. As DNA, the CDR3 is TGCGCCAGCGGCGAAGCAGGGGGCAGGGAAAAACTGTTTTTT. Translation gives CASGEAGGREKLFF.

The CDR3 bases are TGTGCCAGCAGGCGAACGACGGGGGGACCCCGGGTCACTGAAGCTTTCTTT. Amino acid sequence: CASRRTTGGPRVTEAFF. V and J are TRBV6-6 and TRBJ1-1, with D tentatively TRBD1 (5 bases). Germline CDR1 is MNHNY and CDR2 is SVGAGI (reference sequence). The CDR3 extends over 17 amino acids. The V end lost 6 bases, the J end lost 4 bases, and 24 bases lay between the germline ends.

V is TRBV3-1 (or the pseudogene TRBV3-2) and J is TRBJ2-1; the D is unclear. CDR1 and CDR2 from the germline V gene are LGHDT and YNNKEL (reference sequence). Trimming took off 1 base at V and 5 bases at J, with 3 bases between the two ends. The CDR3 is 12 residues long. The CDR3 DNA reads TGTGCCAGCAGCCAAGTCGACAATGAGCAGTTCTTC. Its protein is CASSQVDNEQFF.

J is TRBJ2-2 and V is TRBV28, with TRBD2 matching 9 bases. Germline V gene data show CDR1 as MDHEN and CDR2 as SYDVKM. Trimming cost V 6 bases and J 8 bases; bases outside gene matches: 13. This CDR3 region has 16 residues. The CDR3 bases are TGTGCCAGCAGCCCAACGAGCGGGAGGTCCCTGGGGGAGCTGTTTTTT. It codes for CASSPTSGRSLGELFF.

The chain has TRBV11-2 and TRBJ2-7; 10 nucleotides agree with TRBD2. V lost 0 bases and J lost 1; bases outside the gene matches: 3. CDR1 and CDR2 from the germline V gene are SGHAT and FQNNGV. The CDR3 runs 16 residues. The CDR3 sequence: CASSLEGAGGSYEQYF. Here the CDR3 DNA reads TGTGCCAGCAGCTTAGAAGGAGCGGGAGGGTCCTACGAGCAGTACTTC.

The chain is built from TRBV24-1 and TRBJ2-1; maybe TRBD2 (5 bases). The CDR3 runs to 15 residues. Trimming shortened V by 3 bases and J by 5 bases, and 13 bases separated the two germline ends. Germline-derived CDR1 and CDR2 are KGHDR and SFDVKD. In nucleotides, the CDR3 is TGTGCCACCAGTGATAGCGCGAGCGGAAACAATGAGCAGTTCTTC. This gives the protein CATSDSASGNNEQFF.

This clone has more than one count but fewer than ten. J is TRBJ2-2 and V is TRBV28, with D possibly matching TRBD1 (6 bases). V was pared by 6 bases and J by 6 bases, with 11 bases between. The CDR3 loop spans 13 amino acids. CDR1 MDHEN and CDR2 SYDVKM come from the germline V gene. Here the CDR3 reads CASSSTGSGELFF. As DNA, the CDR3 is TGTGCCAGCAGCTCCACAGGGTCCGGGGAGCTGTTTTTT.

The gene calls are TRBV6-2 or TRBV6-3 and TRBJ2-7, with 10 positions matching TRBD1. The CDR3 extends over 14 amino acids. V dropped 2 bases and J dropped 4; count of bases not matched to a gene: 2. Germline-derived CDR1 and CDR2 are MNHEY and SVGEGT. The CDR3 loop reads CASSYRTGGYEQYF. The CDR3 DNA sequence: TGTGCCAGCAGTTACAGGACAGGGGGGTACGAGCAGTACTTC.

In its sample, this clone was seen a few times. J is TRBJ1-5 and V is TRBV27; D unclear. V dropped 2 bases and J dropped 5 bases, with 10 bases sitting between them. The CDR3 loop spans 14 amino acids. CDR1 MNHEY and CDR2 SMNVEV come from the germline V gene (reference sequence). The chain's CDR3 is CASSLVSGDQPQHF. In DNA, the CDR3 is TGTGCCAGCAGTTTAGTCTCAGGTGATCAGCCCCAGCATTTT.

This chain uses TRBV18 with TRBJ2-7, with D unresolved. V lost 4 bases and J 3 bases, leaving 7 bases between the germline ends. Germline V gives CDR1 KGHSH, CDR2 LQKENI. The CDR3 is made up of 12 amino acids. CDR3 in DNA: TGTGCCAGCTCACGGGCAGACTACGAGCAGTACTTC. It codes for CASSRADYEQYF.

V usage is TRBV11-3 and J usage is TRBJ2-2; D is possibly TRBD1 (5 bases). The CDR3 runs 15 residues. V was cut by 3 bases and J by 2 bases, with 10 bases left in between. Per germline, CDR1 SGHNT and CDR2 YENEEA. Here the CDR3 reads CASSFETENTGELFF. CDR3 DNA: TGTGCCAGCAGCTTCGAGACAGAAAACACCGGGGAGCTGTTTTTT.

The chain combines TRBV21-1 with TRBJ2-7; the D segment call TRBD2 is taken from the table without a DNA check. TRBV21-1 is tagged as a pseudogene. The CDR3 has 18 residues. The CDR3 sequence is CASSLVPGGSGRVYEQYF. In DNA, the CDR3 is TGTGCCAGCAGCTTGGTCCCTGGCGGGAGCGGGAGGGTCTACGAGCAGTACTTC.

This clone has just a few counts. V gene TRBV4-2 combines with J gene TRBJ2-4; a possible D gene is TRBD2 (5 bases). There are 15 residues in the CDR3. Between the trimmed V and J ends, which lost 2 bases and 7 bases, there was a span of 15 bases. In germline, CDR1 is LGHNA, CDR2 YNFKEQ. For the CDR3, the DNA is TGTGCCAGCAGCCAACTAATCGCTAGCATTAACATTCAGTACTTC. Protein: CASSQLIASINIQYF.

The chain uses TRBV3-1 (or the pseudogene TRBV3-2) and TRBJ2-5; tentative D call: TRBD1 (6 bases). Trimming removed 3 bases at V and 0 bases at J, with 14 bases between. CDR1 and CDR2 (germline): LGHDT, YNNKEL (reference sequence). CDR3 length: 16 residues. The chain's CDR3 is CASSHKKQGYQETQYF. The DNA of the CDR3 is TGTGCCAGCAGCCACAAAAAACAGGGCTACCAAGAGACCCAGTACTTC.